This TCR beta chain is drawn from a study of T cell responses to AZD1222 COVID-19 vaccine. The study, taken as a whole, reports: Seropositivity was recorded at baseline in only 6 or 7 AZD1222 recipients. Reports say nearly half of spike-specific TCRs go after unmutated variant regions. A rise in Spike-specific TCR breadth and depth followed two AZD1222 doses.

CDR1 is WSHSY, CDR2 SAAADI, per germline. V lost 0 bases to trimming and J lost 0 bases, with 11 bases between them. CDR3 length: 17 residues. Data came from immunoSEQ multiplex PCR; TCRdb stores just in-frame clones and leaves some out. The data hold 120,000 to 150,000 clones, with 93% observed a single time. A remark on this clone: Its antigen is as yet unknown.

The sequenced sample was peripheral blood, obtained on day 0 of AZD1222 vaccination. The clonotype originates from an adult in good health. The rearrangement links TRBV10-2 to TRBJ2-2, with D uncertain. The CDR3 bases are TGCGCCAGCAGTGAGTCGTTTGGTAATTCGAACACCGGGGAGCTGTTTTTT. The encoded protein is CASSESFGNSNTGELFF.